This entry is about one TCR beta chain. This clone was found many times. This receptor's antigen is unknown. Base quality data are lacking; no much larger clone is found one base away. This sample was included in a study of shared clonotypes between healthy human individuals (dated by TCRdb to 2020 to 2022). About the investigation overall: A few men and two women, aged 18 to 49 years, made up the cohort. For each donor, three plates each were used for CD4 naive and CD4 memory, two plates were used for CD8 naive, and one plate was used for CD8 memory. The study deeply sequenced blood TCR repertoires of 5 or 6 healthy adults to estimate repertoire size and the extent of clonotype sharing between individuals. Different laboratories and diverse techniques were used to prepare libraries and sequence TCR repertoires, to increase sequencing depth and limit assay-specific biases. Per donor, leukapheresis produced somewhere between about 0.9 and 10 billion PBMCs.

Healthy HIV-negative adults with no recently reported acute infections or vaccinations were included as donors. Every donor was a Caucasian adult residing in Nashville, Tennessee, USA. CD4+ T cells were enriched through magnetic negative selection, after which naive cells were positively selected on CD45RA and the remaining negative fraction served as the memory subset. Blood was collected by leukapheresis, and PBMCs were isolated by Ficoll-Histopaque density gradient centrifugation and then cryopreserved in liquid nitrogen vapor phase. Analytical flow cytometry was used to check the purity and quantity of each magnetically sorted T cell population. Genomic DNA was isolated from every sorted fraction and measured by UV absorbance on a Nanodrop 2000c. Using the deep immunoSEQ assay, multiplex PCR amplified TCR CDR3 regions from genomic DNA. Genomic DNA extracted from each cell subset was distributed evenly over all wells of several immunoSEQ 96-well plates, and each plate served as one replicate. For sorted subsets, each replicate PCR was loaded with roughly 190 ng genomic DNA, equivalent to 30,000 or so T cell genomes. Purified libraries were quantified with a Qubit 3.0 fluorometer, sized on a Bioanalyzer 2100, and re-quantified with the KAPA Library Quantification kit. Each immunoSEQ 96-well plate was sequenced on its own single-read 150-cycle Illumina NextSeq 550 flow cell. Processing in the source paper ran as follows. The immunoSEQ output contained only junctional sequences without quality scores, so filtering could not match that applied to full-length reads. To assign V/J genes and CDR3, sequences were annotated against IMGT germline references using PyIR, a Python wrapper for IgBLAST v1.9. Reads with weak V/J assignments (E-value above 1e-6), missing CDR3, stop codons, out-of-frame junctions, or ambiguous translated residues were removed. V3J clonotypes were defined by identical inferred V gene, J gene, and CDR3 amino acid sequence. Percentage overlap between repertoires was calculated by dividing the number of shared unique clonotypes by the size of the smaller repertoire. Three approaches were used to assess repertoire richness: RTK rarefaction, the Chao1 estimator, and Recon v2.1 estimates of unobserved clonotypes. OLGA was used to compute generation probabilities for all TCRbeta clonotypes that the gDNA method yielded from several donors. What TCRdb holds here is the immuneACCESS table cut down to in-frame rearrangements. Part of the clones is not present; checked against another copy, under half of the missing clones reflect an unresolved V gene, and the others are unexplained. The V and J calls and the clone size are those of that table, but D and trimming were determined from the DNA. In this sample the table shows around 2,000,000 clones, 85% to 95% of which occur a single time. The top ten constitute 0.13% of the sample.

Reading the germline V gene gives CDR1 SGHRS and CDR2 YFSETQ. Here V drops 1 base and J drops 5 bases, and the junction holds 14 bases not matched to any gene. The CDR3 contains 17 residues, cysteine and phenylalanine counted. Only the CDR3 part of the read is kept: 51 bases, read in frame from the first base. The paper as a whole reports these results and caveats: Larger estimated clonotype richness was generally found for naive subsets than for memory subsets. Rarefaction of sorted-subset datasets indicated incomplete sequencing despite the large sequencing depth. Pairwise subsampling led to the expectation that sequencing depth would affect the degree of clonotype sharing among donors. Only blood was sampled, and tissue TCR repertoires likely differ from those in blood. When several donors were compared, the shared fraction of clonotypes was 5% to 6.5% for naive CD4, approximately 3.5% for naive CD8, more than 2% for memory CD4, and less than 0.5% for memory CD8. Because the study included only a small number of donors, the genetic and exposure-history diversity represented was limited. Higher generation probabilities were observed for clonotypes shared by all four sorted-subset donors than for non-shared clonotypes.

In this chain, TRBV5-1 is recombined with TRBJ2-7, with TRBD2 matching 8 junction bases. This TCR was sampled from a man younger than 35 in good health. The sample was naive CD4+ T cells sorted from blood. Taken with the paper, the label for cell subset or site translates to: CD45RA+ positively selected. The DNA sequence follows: TGCGCCAGCAGCTTGTGGCTAGCGGGCGAGCTCCTCCACGAGCAGTACTTC. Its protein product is CASSLWLAGELLHEQYF.